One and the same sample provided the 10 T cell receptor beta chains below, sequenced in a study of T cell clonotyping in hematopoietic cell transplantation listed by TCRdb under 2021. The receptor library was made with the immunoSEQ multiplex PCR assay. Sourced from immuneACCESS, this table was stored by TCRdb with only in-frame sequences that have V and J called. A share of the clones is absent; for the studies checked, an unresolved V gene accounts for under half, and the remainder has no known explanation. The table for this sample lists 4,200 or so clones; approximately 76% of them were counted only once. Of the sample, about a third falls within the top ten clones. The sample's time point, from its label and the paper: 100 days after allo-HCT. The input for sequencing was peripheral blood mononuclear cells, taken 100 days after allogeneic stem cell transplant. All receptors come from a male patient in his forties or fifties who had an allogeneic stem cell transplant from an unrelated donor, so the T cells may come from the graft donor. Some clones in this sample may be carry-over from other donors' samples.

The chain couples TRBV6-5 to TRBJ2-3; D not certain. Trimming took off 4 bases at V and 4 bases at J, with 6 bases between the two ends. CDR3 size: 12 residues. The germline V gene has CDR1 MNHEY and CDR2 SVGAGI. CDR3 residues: CASSSTPDTQYF. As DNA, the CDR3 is TGTGCCAGCAGTTCTACACCAGATACGCAGTATTTT.

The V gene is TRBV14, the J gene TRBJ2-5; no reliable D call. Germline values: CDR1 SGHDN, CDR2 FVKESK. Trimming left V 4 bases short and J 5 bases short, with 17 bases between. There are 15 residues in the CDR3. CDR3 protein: CASSPIRAGGETQYF. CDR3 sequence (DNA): TGTGCCAGCAGCCCAATCCGGGCAGGTGGGGAGACCCAGTACTTC.

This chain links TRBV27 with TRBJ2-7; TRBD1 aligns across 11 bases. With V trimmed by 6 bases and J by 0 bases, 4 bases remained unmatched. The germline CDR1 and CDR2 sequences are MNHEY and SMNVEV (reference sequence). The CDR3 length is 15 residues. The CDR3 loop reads CASSWTGGPSYEQYF. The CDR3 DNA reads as TGTGCCAGCAGCTGGACAGGGGGCCCCTCCTACGAGCAGTACTTC.

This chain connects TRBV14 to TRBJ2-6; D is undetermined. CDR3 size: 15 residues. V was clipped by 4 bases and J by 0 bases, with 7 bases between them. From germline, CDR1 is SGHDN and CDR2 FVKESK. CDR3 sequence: CASSPGISGANVLTF. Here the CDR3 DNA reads TGTGCCAGCAGCCCTGGAATCTCTGGGGCCAACGTCCTGACTTTC.

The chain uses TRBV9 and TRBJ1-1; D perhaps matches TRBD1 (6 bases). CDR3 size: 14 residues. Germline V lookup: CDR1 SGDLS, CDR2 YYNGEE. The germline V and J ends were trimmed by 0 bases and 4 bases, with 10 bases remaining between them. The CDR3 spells CASSVGLQGTEAFF. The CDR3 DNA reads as TGTGCCAGCAGCGTAGGGTTACAGGGCACTGAAGCTTTCTTT.

CDR3 coding DNA: TGTGCCAGTAGTATATCCGGACAGGGTGGTAATCAGCCCCAGCATTTT. Residues: CASSISGQGGNQPQHF. The gene calls are TRBV19 and TRBJ1-5; 8 bases map to TRBD1. Germline-derived CDR1 and CDR2 are LNHDA and SQIVND (reference sequence). There are 16 residues in the CDR3. With V trimmed by 2 bases and J by 4 bases, 7 bases remained unmatched.

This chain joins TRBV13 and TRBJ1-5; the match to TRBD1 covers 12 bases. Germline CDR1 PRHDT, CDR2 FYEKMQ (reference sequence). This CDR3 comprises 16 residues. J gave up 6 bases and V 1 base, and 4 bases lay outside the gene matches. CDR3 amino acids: CASSLAGTGGVQPQHF. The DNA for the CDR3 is TGTGCCAGCAGCTTAGCCGGGACAGGGGGCGTTCAGCCCCAGCATTTT.

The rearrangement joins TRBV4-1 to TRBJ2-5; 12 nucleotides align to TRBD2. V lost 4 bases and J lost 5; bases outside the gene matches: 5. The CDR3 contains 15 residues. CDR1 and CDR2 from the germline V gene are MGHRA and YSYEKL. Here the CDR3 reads CASSRLAGEGETQYF. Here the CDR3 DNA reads TGCGCCAGCAGCCGACTAGCGGGGGAGGGGGAGACCCAGTACTTC.

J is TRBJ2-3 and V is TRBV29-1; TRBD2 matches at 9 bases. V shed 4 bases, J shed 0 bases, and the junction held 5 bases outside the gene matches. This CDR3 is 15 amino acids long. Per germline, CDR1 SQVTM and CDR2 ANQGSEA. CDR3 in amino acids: CSVGAAGGSTDTQYF. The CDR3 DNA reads TGCAGCGTTGGGGCTGCGGGAGGGAGCACAGATACGCAGTATTTT.

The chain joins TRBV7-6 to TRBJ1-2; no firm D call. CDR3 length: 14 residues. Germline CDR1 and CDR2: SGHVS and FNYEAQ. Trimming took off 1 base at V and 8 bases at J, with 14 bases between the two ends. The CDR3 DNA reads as TGTGCCAGCAGCTTAGGTTACGGCTCTGAGGGCTACACCTTC. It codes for CASSLGYGSEGYTF.